These 21 T cell receptor beta chains were all obtained from the same sample, sequenced in a study of shared clonotypes between healthy human individuals. Profiling relied on immunoSEQ multiplex PCR, and the TCRdb table lists in-frame clones only, not all of them. The data show around 2,100,000 clones, about 95% seen once. CD45RO-negative, CCR7-selected cells formed the naive CD8 fraction, which excluded terminally differentiated effector memory CD45RA+ cells. The source material was naive CD8+ T cells sorted from blood. These receptors originate from a man between 18 and 35 years old in good health.

The chain uses TRBV9 and TRBJ2-1, with 8 bases aligning to TRBD2. This CDR3 spans 16 amino acids. V gave up 0 bases and J gave up 6 bases; unmatched junction bases: 8. The germline gives CDR1 SGDLS, CDR2 YYNGEE. CDR3 loop: CASSVDSGGALNEQFF. In DNA form, the CDR3 reads TGTGCCAGCAGCGTAGATTCCGGGGGGGCTCTCAATGAGCAGTTCTTC.

V is TRBV5-6 and J is TRBJ1-1; D might be TRBD1 (5 bases). Trimming cost V 3 bases and J 5 bases, with 20 bases left between them. The CDR3 extends over 16 amino acids. CDR1 SGHDT and CDR2 YYEEEE come from the germline V gene. CDR3 coding DNA: TGTGCCAGCAGCTCTCCGGGTGAGGGGCTAATGACTGAAGCTTTCTTT. Its protein is CASSSPGEGLMTEAFF.

This chain connects TRBV5-1 to TRBJ1-5; TRBD1 is a possible D gene (6 bases). CDR1 SGHRS and CDR2 YFSETQ come from the germline V gene. Between the trimmed V and J ends, which lost 4 bases and 2 bases, there was a span of 19 bases. The CDR3 loop spans 17 amino acids. CDR3 loop: CASSPGHLGVGNQPQHF. The CDR3 DNA sequence: TGCGCCAGCAGCCCGGGACACCTTGGAGTAGGCAATCAGCCCCAGCATTTT.

In this sample, this clone turned up once. The V call is TRBV4-3, the J call TRBJ1-1; D unresolved. Germline V lookup: CDR1 LGHNA, CDR2 YSLEER. CDR3 length: 15 residues. V was shortened by 0 bases and J by 0 bases, with 8 bases between the two germline ends. The CDR3 loop reads CASSQERILNTEAFF. The CDR3 DNA follows: TGCGCCAGCAGCCAAGAGAGGATTTTGAACACTGAAGCTTTCTTT.

The chain joins TRBV6-1 to TRBJ2-7; D unresolved. Trimming took off 4 bases at V and 2 bases at J, with 15 bases between the two ends. Germline-derived CDR1 and CDR2 are MNHNS and SASEGT. The CDR3 covers 15 residues. CDR3 sequence: CASSVSLDSPYEQYF. The DNA for the CDR3 is TGTGCCAGCAGTGTTTCGTTGGATTCCCCCTACGAGCAGTACTTC.

The gene calls are TRBV10-2 and TRBJ2-7, with 9 bases matching TRBD1. This CDR3 region has 16 residues. Germline V gene data show CDR1 as WSHSY and CDR2 as SAAADI. Germline trimming cut 0 bases from V and 2 bases from J; bases unmatched to any gene: 5. The CDR3: CASSESTGTGPYEQYF. The CDR3 nucleotides are TGCGCCAGCAGTGAGTCGACTGGGACAGGGCCCTACGAGCAGTACTTC.

The chain carries TRBV5-8 and TRBJ2-3; D remains ambiguous. In germline, CDR1 is SGHTS, CDR2 YDEGEE. CDR3 length equals 13 residues. The V end lost 4 bases, the J end lost 5 bases, and 11 bases lay between the germline ends. CDR3 sequence: CASSPVLGDTQYF. CDR3 in DNA: TGTGCCAGCAGCCCCGTGCTAGGAGATACGCAGTATTTT. Full variable domain (outside the CDR3, taken from reference TRBV5-8 and TRBJ2-3): EAGVTQSPTHLIKTRGQQATLRCSPISGHTSVYWYQQALGLGLQFLLWYDEGEERNRGNFPPRFSGRQFPNYSSELNVNALELEDSALYLCASSPVLGDTQYFGPGTRLTVL.

The table lists this clone with a count of one. The J gene is TRBJ2-1, the V gene TRBV4-2; a possible D gene is TRBD2 (5 bases). This CDR3 has 16 amino acids. V lost 3 bases to trimming and J lost 3 bases, with 15 bases between them. Germline values: CDR1 LGHNA, CDR2 YNFKEQ. The CDR3 here is CASSQDLAELYNEQFF. The CDR3 nucleotides read TGTGCCAGCAGCCAGGACTTGGCTGAGCTCTACAATGAGCAGTTCTTC.

The chain uses TRBV27 and TRBJ1-2, with 7 nucleotides matching TRBD1. The ends lost 3 bases at V and 6 bases at J; junction bases unmatched: 4. In germline, CDR1 is MNHEY, CDR2 SMNVEV (reference sequence). The CDR3 spans 13 residues. The chain's CDR3 is CASSFTGENGYTF. In nucleotides, the CDR3 is TGTGCCAGCAGTTTCACAGGGGAGAATGGCTACACCTTC.

The gene calls are TRBV10-3 and TRBJ1-1, with no clear D. There are 14 residues in the CDR3. The germline V gene has CDR1 ENHRY and CDR2 SYGVKD. Trimming stripped 0 bases from V and 3 bases from J, with 8 bases between. CDR3 amino acids: CAISESVSYTEAFF. DNA for the CDR3: TGTGCCATCAGTGAGTCAGTCTCGTACACTGAAGCTTTCTTT.

The rearrangement links TRBV13 to TRBJ2-4; 8 bases agree with TRBD1. Germline V gene data show CDR1 as PRHDT and CDR2 as FYEKMQ (reference sequence). With 5 bases clipped from V and 9 bases from J, the junction kept 9 bases outside the gene matches. This CDR3 contains 14 residues. The CDR3, as DNA: TGTGCCAGCAGCACCGGGACAGGTCCGGGCATTCAGTACTTC. Its translation: CASSTGTGPGIQYF.

The chain joins TRBV28 to TRBJ2-5; TRBD2 is a possible D gene (5 bases). Trimming cost V 6 bases and J 7 bases, with 18 bases left between them. The CDR3 contains 14 residues. Germline loops: CDR1 MDHEN, CDR2 SYDVKM. The CDR3 reads CASSKIPVGMTQYF. The CDR3 region has the DNA TGTGCCAGCAGCAAAATTCCCGTCGGGATGACCCAGTACTTC.

The rearrangement uses TRBV13 and TRBJ2-7; D tentatively fits TRBD1 or TRBD2 (5 bases each). This CDR3 comprises 12 residues. V lost 1 base and J 13 bases, leaving 14 bases between the germline ends. Per the germline V gene, CDR1 is PRHDT and CDR2 is FYEKMQ (reference sequence). DNA of the CDR3: TGTGCCAGCAGCTTAGAACGGGACCCCCCCTACTTC. Amino acids: CASSLERDPPYF.

This sequence joins TRBV9 and TRBJ2-7; no definite D call. Germline lookup yields CDR1 SGDLS and CDR2 YYNGEE. The CDR3 length is 13 residues. Trimming removed 2 bases at V and 2 bases at J, with 8 bases between. CDR3: CASSVKPTYEQYF. The DNA for the CDR3 is TGTGCCAGCAGCGTCAAACCTACCTACGAGCAGTACTTC.

This clone was detected only once. This chain connects TRBV7-9 to TRBJ2-4; D not resolved. V was trimmed by 4 bases and J by 0 bases, leaving 10 bases between them. Germline-derived CDR1 and CDR2 are SEHNR and FQNEAQ (reference sequence). The CDR3 loop spans 15 amino acids. The CDR3 reads CASSSISEAKNIQYF. CDR3 DNA: TGTGCCAGCAGCTCGATCTCGGAAGCCAAAAACATTCAGTACTTC.

About this clone itself: The sample holds other DNA sequences that translate to the same CDR3. This sequence joins TRBV7-9 and TRBJ2-3, with unresolved D. V was shortened by 3 bases and J by 4 bases, with 11 bases between the two germline ends. The germline V gene has CDR1 SEHNR and CDR2 FQNEAQ (reference sequence). CDR3 size: 14 residues. The CDR3 protein is CASSFGLGADTQYF. The CDR3 DNA reads as TGTGCCAGCAGCTTCGGGCTGGGTGCAGATACGCAGTATTTT.

The chain links TRBV6-6 to TRBJ2-1; the D gene could be TRBD1 or TRBD2 (5 bases each). V dropped 6 bases and J dropped 3 bases, with 12 bases sitting between them. This CDR3 spans 14 amino acids. Per the germline V gene, CDR1 is MNHNY and CDR2 is SVGAGI (reference sequence). CDR3 bases: TGTGCCAGCAGCCCGGGACCATTCTACAATGAGCAGTTCTTC. As protein: CASSPGPFYNEQFF.

The chain recombines TRBV19 with TRBJ1-4, with D maybe TRBD1 (5 bases). This CDR3 comprises 19 residues. With 5 bases removed from V and 0 bases from J, the gap between germline ends came to 22 bases. From germline, CDR1 is LNHDA and CDR2 SQIVND (reference sequence). The CDR3 bases are TGTGCCAGTAGTGCCTCCCCTGGACACGTAGTTGCAACTAATGAAAAACTGTTTTTT. Amino acids: CASSASPGHVVATNEKLFF.

The chain has TRBV5-5 and TRBJ2-7; no reliable D call. V lost 4 bases to trimming and J lost 2 bases, with 10 bases between them. CDR3 length equals 13 residues. Germline-derived CDR1 and CDR2 are SGHKS and YYEKEE (reference sequence). The CDR3 DNA reads TGTGCCAGCAGCCCCAACCCTGCCTACGAGCAGTACTTC. It is translated as CASSPNPAYEQYF.

On this clone: Other DNA sequences in this specimen translate into the identical CDR3. The gene calls are TRBV9 and TRBJ2-1, with TRBD2 identical over 7 bases. The ends lost 0 bases at V and 0 bases at J; junction bases unmatched: 3. Germline V CDR1 and CDR2: SGDLS, YYNGEE. The CDR3 totals 16 residues. The CDR3 is CASSVGGGSSYNEQFF. The CDR3 DNA follows: TGTGCCAGCAGCGTAGGCGGCGGGAGCTCCTACAATGAGCAGTTCTTC. Drawing the rest from reference TRBV9 and TRBJ2-1, the complete variable domain is DSGVTQTPKHLITATGQRVTLRCSPRSGDLSVYWYQQSLDQGLQFLIQYYNGEERAKGNILERFSAQQFPDLHSELNLSSLELGDSALYFCASSVGGGSSYNEQFFGPGTRLTVL.

The CDR3 region is CASSPGDRGQETQYF. The CDR3 DNA reads as TGTGCCAGCAGTCCAGGGGACAGGGGGCAAGAGACCCAGTACTTC. This chain uses TRBV2 with TRBJ2-5; TRBD1 matches at 11 bases. The length of the CDR3 is 15 residues. In germline, CDR1 is SNHLY, CDR2 FYNNEI. The ends lost 5 bases at V and 2 bases at J; junction bases unmatched: 4.